A single sample gave rise to the 30 T cell receptor beta chains below, sequenced in a study of blood T cell repertoires in COVID-19. The repertoire was sequenced with immunoSEQ multiplex PCR; TCRdb's copy has only in-frame clones and lacks some. This table holds about 260,000 clones, around 89% found once. The sequenced material came from peripheral blood. The source is a woman in her forties with acute or convalescent COVID-19.

Written as DNA, the CDR3 is TGTGCCAGCGAGGACAGGGGGCAAAGAACTGAAGCTTTCTTT. Translating it yields CASEDRGQRTEAFF. The chain uses TRBV6-5 and TRBJ1-1; the match to TRBD1 covers 11 bases. Germline V gene sequence: CDR1 MNHEY, CDR2 SVGAGI. This CDR3 is 14 amino acids long. The trim removed 8 bases at V and 5 bases at J, leaving 7 bases unmatched.

This clone was detected only a few times. CDR3 residues: CASSLVQGVTDTQYF. The CDR3 DNA is TGCGCCAGCAGCTTGGTTCAGGGGGTCACAGATACGCAGTATTTT. The chain joins TRBV5-1 to TRBJ2-3, with 7 bases matching TRBD1. CDR1 SGHRS and CDR2 YFSETQ come from the germline V gene. This CDR3 region has 15 residues. V trimming: 0 bases; J trimming: 2 bases; junction bases outside the gene matches: 3.

This clone was observed once. The rearrangement links TRBV3-1 (or the pseudogene TRBV3-2) to TRBJ1-1, with 8 bases that match TRBD1. Unmatched junction bases numbered 12, after V lost 7 bases and J lost 5 bases. The CDR3 is 15 amino acids. CDR1 is LGHDT, CDR2 YNNKEL, per germline (reference sequence). This CDR3 is CASTIGQGGGTEAFF. In nucleotides, the CDR3 is TGTGCCAGCACCATAGGACAGGGAGGAGGGACTGAAGCTTTCTTT.

The chain couples TRBV24-1 to TRBJ1-1; D remains ambiguous. Germline assignment: CDR1 KGHDR and CDR2 SFDVKD. This CDR3 has 15 amino acids. The V end was cut by 3 bases, the J end by 8 bases, with 18 bases between. The CDR3 here is CATSDPVGPSIEAFF. The CDR3 coding sequence is TGTGCCACCAGTGATCCGGTGGGCCCCTCTATAGAAGCTTTCTTT.

Here the CDR3 DNA reads TGTGCCAGCAGCACCCGACAGGGAAGGGGCCTCTATGGCTACACCTTC. This sequence encodes CASSTRQGRGLYGYTF. V is TRBV9 and J is TRBJ1-2, with TRBD1 identical over 7 bases. After removal of 4 bases from V and 4 bases from J, the junction contained 13 bases not matched to a gene. CDR1 is SGDLS, CDR2 YYNGEE, per germline. The CDR3 loop spans 16 amino acids.

V gene TRBV4-2 combines with J gene TRBJ2-1; D not resolved. Per germline, CDR1 LGHNA and CDR2 YNFKEQ. Trimming took off 2 bases at V and 8 bases at J, with 10 bases between the two ends. The CDR3 has 13 residues. This CDR3 reads CASSQIRSDEQFF. Here the CDR3 DNA reads TGTGCCAGCAGCCAAATCCGGAGCGATGAGCAGTTCTTC.

The chain carries TRBV4-1 and TRBJ1-2; D is ambiguous. Germline V gene lookup returns CDR1 MGHRA and CDR2 YSYEKL. The ends were cut back, 1 base at V and 1 base at J, with 4 bases in the middle. This CDR3 comprises 13 residues. CDR3 protein: CASSQVINYGYTF. CDR3 DNA: TGCGCCAGCAGCCAAGTTATTAACTATGGCTACACCTTC.

The V and J genes are TRBV2 and TRBJ1-4; TRBD1 matches at 7 bases. CDR1 and CDR2 (germline): SNHLY, FYNNEI. After removal of 6 bases from V and 1 base from J, the junction contained 5 bases not matched to a gene. The length of the CDR3 is 15 residues. The CDR3 reads CASSLNRGTNEKLFF. CDR3 nucleotides: TGTGCCAGCAGCCTTAACAGGGGAACTAATGAAAAACTGTTTTTT. The full variable domain, its missing parts supplied by reference TRBV2 and TRBJ1-4, is EPEVTQTPSHQVTQMGQEVILRCVPISNHLYFYWYRQILGQKVEFLVSFYNNEISEKSEIFDDQFSVERPDGSNFTLKIRSTKLEDSAMYFCASSLNRGTNEKLFFGSGTQLSVL.

This clone was recorded only once. This sequence joins TRBV28 and TRBJ1-2, with 9 bases identical to TRBD1. This CDR3 contains 13 residues. The V gene end was trimmed by 6 bases and the J gene end by 5 bases; junction bases not matched to a gene: 4. The germline V gene encodes CDR1 MDHEN and CDR2 SYDVKM. This CDR3 reads CASSTGQGYGYTF. Written as DNA, the CDR3 is TGTGCCAGCAGCACGGGACAGGGTTATGGCTACACCTTC.

The chain combines TRBV6-5 with TRBJ1-5; D gene ambiguous. CDR1 and CDR2 from the germline V gene are MNHEY and SVGAGI. This CDR3 region has 16 residues. V lost 0 bases, J lost 6 bases, and 15 bases lay in between. This CDR3 is CASSYSVSVSGQPQHF. DNA of the CDR3: TGTGCCAGCAGTTACTCGGTCTCAGTCAGCGGTCAGCCCCAGCATTTT.

V usage is TRBV7-2 and J usage is TRBJ1-2; D possibly corresponds to TRBD1 (6 bases). The ends were cut back, 1 base at V and 4 bases at J, with 10 bases in the middle. This CDR3 is built from 14 residues. Germline V gene data show CDR1 as SGHTA and CDR2 as FQGNSA. The CDR3 protein is CASSLGVTGYGYTF. The DNA of the CDR3 is TGTGCCAGCAGCTTAGGGGTGACAGGCTATGGCTACACCTTC.

The J gene is TRBJ2-5, the V gene TRBV5-6; tentatively, D is TRBD1 (5 bases). The CDR3 is made up of 12 amino acids. With 2 bases removed from V and 7 bases from J, the gap between germline ends came to 9 bases. The germline V gene encodes CDR1 SGHDT and CDR2 YYEEEE. CDR3 in DNA: TGTGCCAGCAGCTTTTCTAGGGGGACCCAGTACTTC. This sequence encodes CASSFSRGTQYF.

The chain couples TRBV21-1 to TRBJ2-7; TRBD1, as called in the table, went unchecked against the DNA. TRBV21-1 is deemed a pseudogene. CDR3 length: 16 amino acids. CDR3 in DNA: TGTGCCAGCAGCAAAGGACAGGGGAACCGGAACTACGAGCAGTACGTC. This sequence encodes CASSKGQGNRNYEQYV.

The chain uses TRBV7-8 and TRBJ2-7; D ambiguous. CDR1 and CDR2 (germline): SGHVS, FQNEAQ. CDR3 length: 16 amino acids. V lost 1 base and J 0 bases, leaving 13 bases between the germline ends. CDR3 sequence: CASSLGVQLSSYEQYV. CDR3 nucleotides: TGTGCCAGCAGCTTAGGAGTACAGTTAAGCTCCTACGAGCAGTACGTC.

V usage is TRBV5-1 and J usage is TRBJ1-1, with 8 bases that match TRBD1. The CDR3 length is 14 residues. Trimming at V came to 2 bases and at J to 4 bases, leaving 4 bases not matched to a gene. Germline assignment: CDR1 SGHRS and CDR2 YFSETQ. CDR3 nucleotides: TGCGCCAGCAGCTTCAGGGGGCAGGGCACTGAAGCTTTCTTT. It encodes CASSFRGQGTEAFF.

CDR3 bases: TGTGCCAGCAGCCCCAGGAGTATGGGGACAGCCGGGGAGCTGTTTTTT. Its translation: CASSPRSMGTAGELFF. The chain employs TRBV9 and TRBJ2-2; TRBD1 matches at 7 bases. CDR1 and CDR2 (germline): SGDLS, YYNGEE. The CDR3 contains 16 residues. The junction had 12 bases not matched to a gene; V was cut back by 4 bases and J by 6 bases.

This clone has at least ten counts. Other DNA sequences in this sample translate to the same CDR3. This chain uses TRBV29-1 with TRBJ1-1; no clear D gene. Germline CDR1 and CDR2: SQVTM and ANQGSEA. Trimming pared 5 bases from V and 1 base from J, leaving 5 bases between. CDR3 length: 11 residues. CDR3 coding DNA: TGCAGCGTTTCCAGGAACACTGAAGCTTTCTTT. Translated, it gives CSVSRNTEAFF.

This chain connects TRBV5-1 to TRBJ2-3; 8 bases are a match to TRBD1. After removal of 4 bases from V and 1 base from J, the junction contained 5 bases not matched to a gene. The germline gives CDR1 SGHRS, CDR2 YFSETQ. The CDR3 length is 15 residues. The DNA of the CDR3 is TGCGCCAGCAGCGCGGACAGGGTTCGCACAGATACGCAGTATTTT. This codes for CASSADRVRTDTQYF.

The chain carries TRBV10-1 and TRBJ2-2, with D tentatively TRBD1 (5 bases). The V and J ends lost 3 bases and 4 bases respectively, with 12 bases between them. The CDR3 loop spans 15 amino acids. Germline V lookup: CDR1 WNHNN, CDR2 SYGVQD (reference sequence). CDR3 protein: CASSEMGLSTGELFF. The CDR3 DNA sequence: TGCGCCAGCAGTGAAATGGGGCTGAGCACCGGGGAGCTGTTTTTT.

The chain links TRBV7-9 to TRBJ2-2, with a tentative D call TRBD1 (7 bases). CDR1 and CDR2 (germline): SEHNR, FQNEAQ (reference sequence). This CDR3 is 16 amino acids long. V lost 4 bases, J lost 7 bases, and 19 bases lay in between. This chain's CDR3 is CASSSWAEGAGGELFF. CDR3 DNA: TGTGCCAGCAGCTCATGGGCGGAGGGGGCAGGCGGGGAGCTGTTTTTT.

The chain couples TRBV5-1 to TRBJ1-5, with D perhaps TRBD1 (6 bases). The CDR3 length is 16 residues. CDR1 and CDR2 from the germline V gene are SGHRS and YFSETQ. Trimming shortened V by 6 bases and J by 2 bases, and 18 bases separated the two germline ends. This CDR3 is CASNSTPGEGNQPQHF. The CDR3 DNA reads TGCGCCAGCAACTCGACCCCAGGGGAAGGCAATCAGCCCCAGCATTTT.

J is TRBJ2-1 and V is TRBV28; 9 bases are shared with TRBD2. V lost 6 bases, J lost 5 bases, and 11 bases stayed unmatched. This CDR3 has 16 residues. CDR1 is MDHEN and CDR2 is SYDVKM in the germline V gene. CDR3 region: CASSSTTSGSDNEQFF. CDR3 bases: TGTGCCAGCAGCTCGACTACTAGCGGGTCAGACAATGAGCAGTTCTTC. The complete variable domain, with remaining parts taken from reference TRBV28 and TRBJ2-1, reads DVKVTQSSRYLVKRTGEKVFLECVQDMDHENMFWYRQDPGLGLRLIYFSYDVKMKEKGDIPEGYSVSREKKERFSLILESASTNQTSMYLCASSSTTSGSDNEQFFGPGTRLTVL.

The chain employs TRBV30 and TRBJ2-1, with no clear D. This CDR3 has 14 residues. The V end was cut by 7 bases, the J end by 1 base, with 14 bases between. In germline, CDR1 is GTSNPN, CDR2 SVGIG (reference sequence). CDR3 sequence reads: CAYKREMSYNEQFF. CDR3 DNA sequence: TGTGCCTATAAAAGAGAGATGTCCTACAATGAGCAGTTCTTC.

This sequence joins TRBV19 and TRBJ1-1, with 9 positions matching TRBD1. The CDR3 spans 16 residues. V lost 6 bases, J lost 0 bases, and 8 bases stayed unmatched. CDR1 is LNHDA, CDR2 SQIVND, per germline (reference sequence). The CDR3 here is CASRTRDRALNTEAFF. The CDR3 DNA is TGTGCCAGTAGGACACGGGACAGGGCCCTGAACACTGAAGCTTTCTTT. The whole variable domain, remainder taken from reference TRBV19 and TRBJ1-1, is DGGITQSPKYLFRKEGQNVTLSCEQNLNHDAMYWYRQDPGQGLRLIYYSQIVNDFQKGDIAEGYSVSREKKESFPLTVTSAQKNPTAFYLCASRTRDRALNTEAFFGQGTRLTVV.

V gene TRBV7-3 combines with J gene TRBJ2-5; 10 nucleotides agree with TRBD2. CDR1 is SGHTA and CDR2 is FQGTGA in the germline V gene. The junction had 5 bases not matched to a gene; V was cut back by 2 bases and J by 2 bases. The CDR3 has 16 amino acids. CDR3 nucleotide sequence: TGTGCCAGCAGCTTAGGGCTAGCGGGAGTACAAGAGACCCAGTACTTC. This gives the protein CASSLGLAGVQETQYF.

The genes are TRBV7-2 and TRBJ1-2; D not certain. The CDR3 covers 12 residues. Trimming stripped 3 bases from V and 5 bases from J, with 7 bases between. CDR1 SGHTA and CDR2 FQGNSA come from the germline V gene. The CDR3, as DNA: TGTGCCAGCAGCTTGGCGCGGTATGGCTACACCTTC. Residues: CASSLARYGYTF. Supplemented by reference TRBV7-2 and TRBJ1-2, the full variable domain reads GAGVSQSPSNKVTEKGKDVELRCDPISGHTALYWYRQSLGQGLEFLIYFQGNSAPDKSGLPSDRFSAERTGGSVSTLTIQRTQQEDSAVYLCASSLARYGYTFGSGTRLTVV.

Worth noting for this clone: The sample contains more than one DNA sequence encoding this CDR3. V is TRBV12-3 or TRBV12-4 and J is TRBJ1-2, with unresolved D. Trimming took off 3 bases at V and 2 bases at J, with 7 bases between the two ends. The CDR3 is 13 residues long. CDR3 amino acids: CASSFDSNYGYTF. CDR3 nucleotide sequence: TGTGCCAGCAGTTTCGACTCCAACTATGGCTACACCTTC.

The chain links TRBV5-1 to TRBJ2-7, with a tentative D call TRBD1 (5 bases). The V and J ends lost 5 bases and 0 bases respectively, with 15 bases between them. The CDR3 has 15 residues. In germline, CDR1 is SGHRS, CDR2 YFSETQ. CDR3 sequence (DNA): TGCGCCAGCAGTCAGGGTTCCGACAGCTCCTACGAGCAGTACGTC. It specifies CASSQGSDSSYEQYV.

This chain uses TRBV10-3 with TRBJ1-1; 7 bases agree with TRBD1. Unmatched junction bases numbered 5, after V lost 2 bases and J lost 5 bases. This CDR3 comprises 14 residues. The germline CDR1 and CDR2 sequences are ENHRY and SYGVKD. CDR3: CAISEDRARTEAFF. DNA of the CDR3: TGTGCCATCAGTGAGGACAGGGCGAGAACTGAAGCTTTCTTT.

This clone was observed a single time. The chain joins TRBV6-5 to TRBJ2-5; TRBD2 agrees at 13 bases. The CDR3 has 15 residues. CDR1 is MNHEY and CDR2 is SVGAGI in the germline V gene. Trimming took 6 bases from V and 3 from J; bases not matched to a gene: 4. CDR3 in amino acids: CASSYGTSGEETQYF. CDR3 nucleotides: TGTGCCAGCAGCTACGGGACTAGCGGGGAAGAGACCCAGTACTTC.